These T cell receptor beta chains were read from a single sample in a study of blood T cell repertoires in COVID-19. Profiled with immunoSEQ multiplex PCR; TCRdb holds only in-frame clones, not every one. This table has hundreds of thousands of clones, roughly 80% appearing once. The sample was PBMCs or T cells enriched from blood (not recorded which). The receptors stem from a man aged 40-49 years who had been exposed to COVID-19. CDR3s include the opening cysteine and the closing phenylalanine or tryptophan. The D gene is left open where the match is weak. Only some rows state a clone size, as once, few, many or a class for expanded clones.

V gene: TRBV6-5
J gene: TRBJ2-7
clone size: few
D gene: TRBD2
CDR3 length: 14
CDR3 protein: CASNRLARRDEQYF
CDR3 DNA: TGTGCCAGCAACCGACTAGCTCGTCGCGACGAGCAGTACTTC

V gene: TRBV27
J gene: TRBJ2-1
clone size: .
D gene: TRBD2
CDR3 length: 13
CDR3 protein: CASTVLAGGQQFF
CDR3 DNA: TGTGCCAGCACCGTCCTAGCGGGAGGTCAGCAGTTCTTC

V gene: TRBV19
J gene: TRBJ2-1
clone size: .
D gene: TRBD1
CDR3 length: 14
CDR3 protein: CASSVGQVVNEQFF
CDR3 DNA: TGTGCCAGTAGTGTTGGACAGGTTGTAAATGAGCAGTTCTTC

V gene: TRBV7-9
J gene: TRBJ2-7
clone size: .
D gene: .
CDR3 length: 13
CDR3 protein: CASSRGGLYEQYF
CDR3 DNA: TGTGCCAGCAGCAGGGGAGGCCTCTACGAGCAGTACTTC

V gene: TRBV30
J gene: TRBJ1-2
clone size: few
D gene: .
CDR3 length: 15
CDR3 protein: CAWSVEGRLSYGYTF
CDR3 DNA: TGTGCCTGGAGTGTGGAGGGTCGGCTTTCCTATGGCTACACCTTC

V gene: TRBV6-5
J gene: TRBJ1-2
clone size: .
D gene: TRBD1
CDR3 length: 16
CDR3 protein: CASSYSFTGGYYGYTF
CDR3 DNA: TGTGCCAGCAGTTACTCTTTTACAGGGGGATACTATGGCTACACCTTC

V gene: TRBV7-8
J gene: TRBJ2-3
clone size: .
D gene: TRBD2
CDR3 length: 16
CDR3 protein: CASSSAWAGGTNTQYF
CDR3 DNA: TGTGCCAGCAGTTCAGCCTGGGCGGGAGGAACCAATACGCAGTATTTT

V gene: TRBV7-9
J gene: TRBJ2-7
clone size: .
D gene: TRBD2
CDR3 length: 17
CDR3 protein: CASSFPWTSGSPDEQYF
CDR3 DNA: TGTGCCAGCAGCTTCCCCTGGACTAGCGGGAGCCCCGACGAGCAGTACTTC

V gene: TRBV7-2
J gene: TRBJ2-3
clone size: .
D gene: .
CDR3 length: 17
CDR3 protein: CASSLVGMAQGTDTQYF
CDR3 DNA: TGTGCCAGCAGCTTAGTAGGGATGGCGCAGGGAACAGATACGCAGTATTTT

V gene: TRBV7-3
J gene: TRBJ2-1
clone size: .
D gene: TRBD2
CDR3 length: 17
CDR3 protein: CASSLIPGLAGTNEQFF
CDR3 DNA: TGTGCCAGCAGCTTGATACCGGGACTAGCGGGGACGAATGAGCAGTTCTTC

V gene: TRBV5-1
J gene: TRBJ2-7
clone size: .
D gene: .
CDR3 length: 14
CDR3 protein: CASRSDGSSYEQYF
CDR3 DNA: TGCGCCAGCAGGAGCGACGGAAGCTCCTACGAGCAGTACTTC

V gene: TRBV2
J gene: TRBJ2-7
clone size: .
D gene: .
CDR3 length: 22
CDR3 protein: CASRGTPFRLAVDKMRGYEQYF
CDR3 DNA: TGTGCCAGCAGAGGAACCCCTTTCAGACTCGCCGTCGACAAAATGCGGGGCTACGAGCAGTACTTC

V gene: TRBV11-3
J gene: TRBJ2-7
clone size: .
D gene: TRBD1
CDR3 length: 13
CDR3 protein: CASSRTGSREQYF
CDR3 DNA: TGTGCCAGCAGTAGGACAGGGTCGAGGGAGCAGTACTTC

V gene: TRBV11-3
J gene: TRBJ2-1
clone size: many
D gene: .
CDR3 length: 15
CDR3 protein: CASSFRLPASDEQFF
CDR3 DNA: TGTGCCAGCAGCTTCCGACTCCCGGCAAGCGATGAGCAGTTCTTC

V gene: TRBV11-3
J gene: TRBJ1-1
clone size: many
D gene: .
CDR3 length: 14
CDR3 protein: CASIPPRGNTEAFF
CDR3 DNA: TGTGCCAGCATCCCTCCGCGGGGGAACACTGAAGCTTTCTTT

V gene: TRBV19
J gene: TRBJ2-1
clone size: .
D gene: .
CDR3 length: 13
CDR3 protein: CASRDYSYNEQFF
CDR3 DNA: TGTGCCAGTAGAGACTACTCCTACAATGAGCAGTTCTTC

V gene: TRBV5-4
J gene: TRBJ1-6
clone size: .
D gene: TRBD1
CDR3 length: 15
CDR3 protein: CASSTRQGNNSPLHF
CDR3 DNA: TGTGCCAGCAGCACTAGACAGGGAAATAATTCACCCCTCCACTTT

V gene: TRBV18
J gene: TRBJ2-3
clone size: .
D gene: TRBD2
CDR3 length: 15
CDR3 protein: CASSPPAGGRDTQYF
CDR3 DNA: TGTGCCAGCTCACCACCGGCGGGAGGGCGAGATACGCAGTATTTT

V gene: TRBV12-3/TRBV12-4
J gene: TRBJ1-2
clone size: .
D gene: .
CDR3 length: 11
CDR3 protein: CASSPGGGYTF
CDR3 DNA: TGTGCCAGCAGTCCGGGTGGTGGCTACACCTTC

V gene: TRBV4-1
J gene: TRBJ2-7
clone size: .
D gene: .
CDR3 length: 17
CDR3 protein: CASSQEVAVRSSYEQYF
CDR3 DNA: TGCGCCAGCAGCCAAGAAGTGGCTGTCCGGAGCTCCTACGAGCAGTACTTC

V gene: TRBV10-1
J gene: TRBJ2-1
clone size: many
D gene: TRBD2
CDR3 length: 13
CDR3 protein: CASKSGRYNEQFF
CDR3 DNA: TGCGCCAGCAAAAGCGGGAGGTACAATGAGCAGTTCTTC

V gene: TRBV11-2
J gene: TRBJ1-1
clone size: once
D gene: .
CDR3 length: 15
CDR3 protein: CASSLDPGAATEAFF
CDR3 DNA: TGTGCCAGCAGCTTAGACCCAGGGGCCGCCACTGAAGCTTTCTTT

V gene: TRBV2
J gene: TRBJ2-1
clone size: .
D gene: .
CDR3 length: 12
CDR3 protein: CASSRSDNEQFF
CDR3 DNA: TGTGCCAGCAGTCGATCGGACAATGAGCAGTTCTTC

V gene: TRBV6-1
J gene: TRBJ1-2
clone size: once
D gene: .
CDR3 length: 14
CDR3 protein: CASSEAEGHYGYTF
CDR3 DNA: TGTGCCAGCAGTGAAGCCGAGGGCCACTATGGCTACACCTTC

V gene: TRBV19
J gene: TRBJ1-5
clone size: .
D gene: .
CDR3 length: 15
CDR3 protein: CASSSGTFGNQPQHF
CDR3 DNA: TGTGCCAGTAGTAGCGGGACCTTTGGCAATCAGCCCCAGCATTTT

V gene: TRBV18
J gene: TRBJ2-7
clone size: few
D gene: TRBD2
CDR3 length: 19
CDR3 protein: CASSESGLAGENPVHEQYF
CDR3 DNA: TGTGCCAGCTCAGAAAGTGGGCTAGCGGGAGAAAACCCCGTGCACGAGCAGTACTTC

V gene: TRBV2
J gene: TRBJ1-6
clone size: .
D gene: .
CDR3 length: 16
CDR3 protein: CASSQSRTDQNSPLHF
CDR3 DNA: TGTGCCAGCAGTCAGTCCCGGACAGATCAGAATTCACCCCTCCACTTT

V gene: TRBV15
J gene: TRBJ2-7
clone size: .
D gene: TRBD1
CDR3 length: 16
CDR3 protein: CATSRLGGTGSDEQYF
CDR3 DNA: TGTGCCACCAGCAGATTGGGGGGGACAGGGAGTGACGAGCAGTACTTC

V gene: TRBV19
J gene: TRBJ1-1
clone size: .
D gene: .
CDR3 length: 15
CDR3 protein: CASEEFSSVNTEAFF
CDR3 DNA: TGTGCCAGTGAAGAGTTCTCTAGTGTGAACACTGAAGCTTTCTTT

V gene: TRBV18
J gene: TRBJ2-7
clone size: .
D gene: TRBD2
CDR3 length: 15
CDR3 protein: CASSRPSGTSYEQYF
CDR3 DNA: TGTGCCAGCTCACGCCCTAGCGGGACCTCCTACGAGCAGTACTTC

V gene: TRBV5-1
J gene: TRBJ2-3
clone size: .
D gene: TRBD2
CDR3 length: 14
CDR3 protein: CASSLAREEDTQYF
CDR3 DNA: TGCGCCAGCAGCTTGGCGCGGGAGGAGGATACGCAGTATTTT

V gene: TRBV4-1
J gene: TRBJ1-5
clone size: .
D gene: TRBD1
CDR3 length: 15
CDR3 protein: CASSQGQGARQPQHF
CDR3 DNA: TGCGCCAGCAGCCAGGGACAGGGGGCCAGGCAGCCCCAGCATTTT

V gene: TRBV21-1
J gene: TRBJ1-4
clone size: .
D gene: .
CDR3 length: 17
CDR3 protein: CASSKTRNRRRHEKLFF
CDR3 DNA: TGTGCCAGCAGCAAAACCAGGAATCGACGGAGGCATGAAAAACTGTTTTTT

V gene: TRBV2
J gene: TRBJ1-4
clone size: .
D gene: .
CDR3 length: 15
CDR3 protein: CASRPHGFANEKLFF
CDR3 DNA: TGTGCCAGCAGACCGCACGGGTTTGCTAATGAAAAACTGTTTTTT

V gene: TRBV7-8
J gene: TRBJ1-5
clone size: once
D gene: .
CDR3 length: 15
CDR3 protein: CASSPRTASDQPQHF
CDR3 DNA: TGTGCCAGCAGCCCCAGGACAGCCTCCGATCAGCCCCAGCATTTT

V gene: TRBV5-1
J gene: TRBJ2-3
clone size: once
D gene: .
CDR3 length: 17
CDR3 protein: CASSLVLAGRGADTQYF
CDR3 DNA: TGCGCCAGCAGCTTGGTCTTGGCGGGACGGGGCGCAGATACGCAGTATTTT

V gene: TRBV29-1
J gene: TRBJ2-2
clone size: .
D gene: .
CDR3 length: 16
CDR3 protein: CSVVTPGASYTGELFF
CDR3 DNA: TGCAGCGTTGTAACCCCTGGAGCGTCCTACACCGGGGAGCTGTTTTTT

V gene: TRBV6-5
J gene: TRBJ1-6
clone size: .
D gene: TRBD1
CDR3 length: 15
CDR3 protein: CASSYGGTDNSPLHF
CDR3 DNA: TGTGCCAGCAGTTATGGCGGGACAGATAATTCACCCCTCCACTTT

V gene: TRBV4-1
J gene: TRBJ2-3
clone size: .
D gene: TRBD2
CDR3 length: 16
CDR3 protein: CASSQETSGYTDTQYF
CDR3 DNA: TGCGCCAGCAGCCAAGAAACTAGCGGCTACACAGATACGCAGTATTTT

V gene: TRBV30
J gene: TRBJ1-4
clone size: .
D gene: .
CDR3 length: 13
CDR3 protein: CAWRDRLNEKLFF
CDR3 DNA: TGTGCCTGGAGAGACAGGCTTAATGAAAAACTGTTTTTT

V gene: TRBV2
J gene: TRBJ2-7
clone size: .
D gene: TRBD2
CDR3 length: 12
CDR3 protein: CASSGSRGWQYF
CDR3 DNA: TGTGCCAGTAGCGGGTCCCGGGGGTGGCAGTACTTC

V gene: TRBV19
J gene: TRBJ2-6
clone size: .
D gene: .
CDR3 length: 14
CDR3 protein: CASNSGAGANVLTF
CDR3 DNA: TGTGCCAGTAATTCCGGGGCTGGGGCCAACGTCCTGACTTTC